The 13 T cell receptor beta chains listed next were all sequenced from one sample in a study of blood T cell repertoires in COVID-19. Repertoires were generated with immunoSEQ multiplex PCR, while TCRdb's copy carries only in-frame clones and drops some. The data hold approximately 230,000 clones, with around four fifths observed a single time. The source material was peripheral blood. Receptors were obtained from a woman in her forties with active or convalescent COVID-19.

This chain uses TRBV7-2 with TRBJ1-2; maybe TRBD1 (6 bases). Trimming removed 5 bases at V and 1 base at J, with 14 bases between. Germline V lookup: CDR1 SGHTA, CDR2 FQGNSA. The CDR3 runs to 15 residues. In DNA form, the CDR3 reads TGTGCCAGCAGCATATCACAGGGTCTTAACTATGGCTACACCTTC. Protein product: CASSISQGLNYGYTF.

This chain connects TRBV27 to TRBJ1-5; D remains unclear. The CDR3 contains 14 residues. Germline values: CDR1 MNHEY, CDR2 SMNVEV (reference sequence). Trimming left V 5 bases short and J 0 bases short, with 8 bases between. Written as DNA, the CDR3 is TGTGCCAGCAGTGATCGAGTTAGCAATCAGCCCCAGCATTTT. Translated, it gives CASSDRVSNQPQHF.

The chain is built from TRBV4-1 and TRBJ1-1; D might be TRBD1 (5 bases). Germline CDR1 MGHRA, CDR2 YSYEKL. V lost 1 base, J lost 4 bases, and 10 bases lay in between. The CDR3 extends over 14 amino acids. CDR3 sequence reads: CASSQVRGTTEAFF. The CDR3 nucleotides read TGCGCCAGCAGCCAAGTGCGGGGGACCACTGAAGCTTTCTTT.

This chain connects TRBV11-2 to TRBJ2-5; 8 positions agree with TRBD2. The V and J ends lost 1 base and 1 base, in that order; junction bases with no gene match: 2. Germline loops: CDR1 SGHAT, CDR2 FQNNGV. The CDR3 runs 15 residues. The CDR3 protein is CASSLAGTSQETQYF. CDR3 bases: TGTGCCAGCAGCTTAGCCGGGACTAGCCAAGAGACCCAGTACTTC.

V and J are TRBV6-5 and TRBJ2-2; TRBD1 aligns across 7 bases. The V segment lost 4 bases and the J segment 2 bases; nucleotides outside the gene matches: 1. CDR1 is MNHEY and CDR2 is SVGAGI in the germline V gene. The CDR3 is 14 amino acids. The CDR3 is CASSWTGNTGELFF. Written as DNA, the CDR3 is TGTGCCAGCAGTTGGACAGGAAACACCGGGGAGCTGTTTTTT.

This clone was picked up one time. The chain uses TRBV28 and TRBJ1-1; D not resolved. This CDR3 contains 12 residues. Germline lookup yields CDR1 MDHEN and CDR2 SYDVKM. The ends were cut back, 7 bases at V and 1 base at J, with 7 bases in the middle. The CDR3 loop is CASNLRNTEAFF. CDR3 nucleotide sequence: TGTGCCAGCAACCTCAGGAACACTGAAGCTTTCTTT. Variable domain in full (rest from reference TRBV28 and TRBJ1-1): DVKVTQSSRYLVKRTGEKVFLECVQDMDHENMFWYRQDPGLGLRLIYFSYDVKMKEKGDIPEGYSVSREKKERFSLILESASTNQTSMYLCASNLRNTEAFFGQGTRLTVV.

The chain couples TRBV12-1 to TRBJ1-5; TRBD1, the D gene given by the table, was not confirmed from the DNA. TRBV12-1 has pseudogene status. The CDR3 length is 18 residues. CDR3 DNA: TGTGCCAGCAGCAACCCGACAGGCGCCCCGTTACACAATCAGCCCCAGCATTTT. Translation gives CASSNPTGAPLHNQPQHF.

This clone occurred a few times. The genes are TRBV5-6 and TRBJ2-3, with D perhaps matching TRBD1 (6 bases). The germline V gene has CDR1 SGHDT and CDR2 YYEEEE. The CDR3 sequence is 17 residues long. Deletions cut 4 bases from V and 2 bases from J, with 20 bases between. The CDR3 nucleotides are TGTGCCAGCAGCGTTTTCCAAGGGACACTCCCCACAGATACGCAGTATTTT. It translates to CASSVFQGTLPTDTQYF.

The V and J genes are TRBV28 and TRBJ2-3, with a weak D call TRBD1 (6 bases). The V gene's germline CDR1 is MDHEN and CDR2 SYDVKM. The CDR3 is 14 amino acids. With 7 bases removed from V and 5 bases from J, the gap between germline ends came to 16 bases. CDR3 amino acids: CASTWYRAQDTQYF. The DNA of the CDR3 is TGTGCCAGCACCTGGTACAGGGCGCAAGATACGCAGTATTTT.

This clone was observed at least ten times. CDR3: CAWRTRTGTYDGYTF. CDR3 coding DNA: TGTGCCTGGAGGACTCGAACCGGGACATACGATGGCTACACCTTC. This chain joins TRBV30 and TRBJ1-2, with TRBD1 as a possible D gene (6 bases). Per the germline V gene, CDR1 is GTSNPN and CDR2 is SVGIG (reference sequence). The CDR3 is 15 residues long. Trimming took off 3 bases at V and 6 bases at J, with 20 bases between the two ends.

CDR3 nucleotides: TGTGCCAGCAGTTTTGGGGGCCGGGAGACCCAGTACTTC. It translates to CASSFGGRETQYF. This chain links TRBV27 with TRBJ2-5; D may be TRBD1 (6 bases). This CDR3 spans 13 amino acids. V lost 3 bases, J lost 5 bases, and 10 bases lay in between. CDR1 is MNHEY and CDR2 is SMNVEV in the germline V gene (reference sequence).

This clone turned up a few times. In DNA, the CDR3 is TGTGCCAGCAGTGCCAGGGTACCCCCCTACGAGCAGTACGTC. Translation gives CASSARVPPYEQYV. J is TRBJ2-7 and V is TRBV28, with D perhaps TRBD1 (5 bases). CDR3 length: 14 amino acids. Deletions cut 5 bases from V and 2 bases from J, with 13 bases between. Germline CDR1 MDHEN, CDR2 SYDVKM.

For the CDR3, the DNA is TGTGCCAGTGTAGTGGGGCAGGGTGGCTACACCTTC. Translating it yields CASVVGQGGYTF. J is TRBJ1-2 and V is TRBV28, with D perhaps matching TRBD1 (5 bases). Trimming pared 9 bases from V and 7 bases from J, leaving 15 bases between. The CDR3 runs to 12 residues. Germline V gene lookup returns CDR1 MDHEN and CDR2 SYDVKM.